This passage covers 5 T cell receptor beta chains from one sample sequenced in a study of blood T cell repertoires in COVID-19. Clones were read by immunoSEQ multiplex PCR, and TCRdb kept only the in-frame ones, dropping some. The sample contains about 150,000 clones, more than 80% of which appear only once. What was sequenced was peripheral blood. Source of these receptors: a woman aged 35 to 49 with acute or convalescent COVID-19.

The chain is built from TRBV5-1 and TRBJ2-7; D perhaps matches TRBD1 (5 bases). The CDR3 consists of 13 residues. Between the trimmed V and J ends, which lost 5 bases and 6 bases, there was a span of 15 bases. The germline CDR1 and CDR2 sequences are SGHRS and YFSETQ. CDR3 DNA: TGCGCCAGCAGTATCCAGGGCCCCGTCGAGCAGTACTTC. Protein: CASSIQGPVEQYF.

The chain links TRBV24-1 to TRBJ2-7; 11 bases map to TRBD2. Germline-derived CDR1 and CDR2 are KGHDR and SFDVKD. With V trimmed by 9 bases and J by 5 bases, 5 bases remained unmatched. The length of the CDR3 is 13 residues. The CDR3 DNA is TGTGCCACCGGTAGCGGGGGGGCTAACGAGCAGTACTTC. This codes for CATGSGGANEQYF.

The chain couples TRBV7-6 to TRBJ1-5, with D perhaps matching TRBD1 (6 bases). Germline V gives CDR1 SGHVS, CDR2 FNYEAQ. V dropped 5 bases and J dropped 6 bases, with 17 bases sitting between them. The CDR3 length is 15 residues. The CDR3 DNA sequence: TGTGCCAGCAGCCCGGGTGGGGGCGCGGTTCAGCCCCAGCATTTT. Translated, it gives CASSPGGGAVQPQHF.

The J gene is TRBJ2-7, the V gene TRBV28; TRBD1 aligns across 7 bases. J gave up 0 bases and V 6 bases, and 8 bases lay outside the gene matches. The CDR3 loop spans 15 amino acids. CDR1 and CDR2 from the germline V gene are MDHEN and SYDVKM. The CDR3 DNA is TGTGCCAGCAGCCAGACAGGGCCTAGCTCCTACGAGCAGTACTTC. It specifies CASSQTGPSSYEQYF.

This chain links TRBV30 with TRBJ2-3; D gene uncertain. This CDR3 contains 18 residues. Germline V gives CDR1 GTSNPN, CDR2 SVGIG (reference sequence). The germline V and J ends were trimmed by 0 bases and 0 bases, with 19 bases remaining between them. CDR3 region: CAWSVYIPGSSSTDTQYF. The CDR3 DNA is TGTGCCTGGAGTGTATATATCCCGGGTTCCTCTAGCACAGATACGCAGTATTTT.